This T cell receptor beta chain emerged from a study of blood T cell repertoires in COVID-19. V lost 4 bases, J lost 8 bases, and 1 base stayed unmatched. The CDR3 covers 11 residues. The germline gives CDR1 SGHDT, CDR2 YYEEEE. Profiled with immunoSEQ multiplex PCR; TCRdb holds only in-frame clones, not every one. The table lists around 100,000 clones, approximately 90% of them singletons. The sequence was obtained from a man aged 50 to 59 with active COVID-19. The chain links TRBV5-6 to TRBJ1-2; TRBD1 agrees at 8 bases. Sequencing was carried out using peripheral blood. CDR3: CASSRDRGYTF. DNA for the CDR3: TGTGCCAGCAGCCGGGACAGGGGCTACACCTTC. The full variable domain, completed using reference TRBV5-6 and TRBJ1-2, is DAGVTQSPTHLIKTRGQQVTLRCSPKSGHDTVSWYQQALGQGPQFIFQYYEEEERQRGNFPDRFSGHQFPNYSSELNVNALLLGDSALYLCASSRDRGYTFGSGTRLTVV.